This TCR beta chain originates from a study of prognosis after radiotherapy for stage I lung cancer. The wider study: In the span from early 2018 to January 2019, stage I non-small cell lung cancer patients were enrolled. Some 14 of the patients presented with newly diagnosed primary stage I lung tumors; roughly five had oligometastatic NSCLC following surgical resection of the primary tumor. Whereas under 15 patients had adenocarcinoma, squamous cell carcinoma was the tumor in about 7. General study results and limits: In patients who developed distant metastases, Shannon entropy measured after stereotactic body radiation therapy was lower, and baseline Shannon entropy was not associated with metastases.

This clonotype came up many times. Its target is unknown. The CDR3 runs to 14 residues. Germline CDR1 is SQVTM and CDR2 is ANQGSEA. Trimming took 4 bases from V and 7 from J, leaving 16 bases between them. Two-round multiplex PCR, the amplification method, yielded TCR beta CDR3 from genomic DNA. Individual primers that were specific to each TRBV and TRBJ gene served in first-round PCR. TCRdb redid the calling of the multiplex PCR reads with MiXCR, one entry per CDR3 protein. The sample lists around 51,000 distinct CDR3 sequences, 30% to 35% occurring once. Sample: PBMCs, taken before or after stereotactic body radiation therapy (not recorded which). This sequence was found in a donor over 45 with non-small cell lung cancer. This chain joins TRBV29-1 and TRBJ2-2, with a weak D call TRBD2 (6 bases). CDR3 DNA: TGCAGCGTTGCCCGGGACGCCGGGGGCGGGGAGCTGTTTTTT. Protein: CSVARDAGGGELFF.